The following is a T cell receptor beta chain sequence with its context. Its target is unknown. CDR1 and CDR2 (germline): SGHRS, YFSETQ. This CDR3 has 16 amino acids. V trimming: 4 bases; J trimming: 5 bases; junction bases outside the gene matches: 5. TCRdb's table, derived via immunoSEQ multiplex PCR, lists solely in-frame clones and lacks some. The sample lists roughly 350,000 clones; around 88% were seen once. This sample stems from a study of Ad26.COV2.S vaccination and SARS-CoV-2 variants. Study in general: Among those in the COV1001 Ad26.COV2.S trial arm was the donor. Findings and caveats of the study: Analytic work on TCR breadth and depth might have understated the full extent of total T cell responses.

Noted treatment: about 20 received Ad26.COV2.S at low or high dose, single or two shots; about 5 received placebo; per-sample allocation not given. Sample collection was performed on day 63 after the first vaccine or placebo injection. The gene calls are TRBV5-1 and TRBJ2-3; TRBD2 matches 15 bases. The input for sequencing was peripheral blood, taken in a trial of Ad26.COV2.S vaccine versus placebo. The TCR originated in a person aged 18-65 years who received the Ad26.COV2.S COVID-19 vaccine or a placebo. The CDR3 bases are TGCGCCAGCAGCGGACTAGCGGGAGGGCTTGTAGATACGCAGTATTTT. It translates to CASSGLAGGLVDTQYF.